Sequencing of this TCR beta chain was carried out in a study of cytomegalovirus exposure and HLA in healthy donors. Regarding the study as a whole: Presence/absence analysis assumed near-uniform sequencing depth across donors.

As to this clone: Its antigen is currently unknown.

Germline CDR1 reads SEHNR; CDR2 reads FQNEAQ (reference sequence). The CDR3 is 13 residues long. The junction had 8 bases not matched to a gene; V was cut back by 3 bases and J by 11 bases. Both 60 Vbeta primers and 13 Jbeta primers went into the PCR. Produced via immunoSEQ multiplex PCR; TCRdb's table is partial and in-frame only. The repertoire consists of more than 100,000 clones, with 70% to 75% occurring once and the leading ten covering approximately 4.1%. The clonotype originates from a middle-aged woman in good health and CMV-seronegative. Sequenced sample: PBMCs. The V gene is TRBV7-9, the J gene TRBJ1-2; 8 bases agree with TRBD1. The CDR3: CASSFQDRAVYTF. The DNA for the CDR3 is TGTGCCAGCAGCTTCCAGGACAGGGCCGTATACACCTTC.